Listed below are T cell receptor beta chains from one sample, sequenced in a study of blood T cell repertoires in COVID-19. Clones were read by immunoSEQ multiplex PCR, and TCRdb kept only the in-frame ones, dropping some. The table lists about 40,000 clones, over 70% of them singletons. Source material: peripheral blood. The receptor source for this set is a woman aged 80 or over with acute or convalescent COVID-19. Both conserved end residues are part of each CDR3. The D gene is left open where the match is weak. The size field is filled for only some rows; it gives once, few, many or a size class.

v_call,clone_size,j_call,d_call,cdr3_aa,cdr3_nt
TRBV7-2,NA,TRBJ2-6,NA,CASSLTGTQPFSGANVLTF,TGTGCCAGCAGCCTAACCGGGACACAGCCCTTCTCTGGGGCCAACGTCCTGACTTTC
TRBV20-1,NA,TRBJ2-3,NA,CSAPSTDTQYF,TGCAGTGCCCCGAGCACAGATACGCAGTATTTT
TRBV10-1,NA,TRBJ2-1,NA,CASSDHQISSYNEQFF,TGCGCCAGCAGTGACCATCAGATAAGCTCCTACAATGAGCAGTTCTTC
TRBV5-1,NA,TRBJ1-1,NA,CASSLSGLNTEAFF,TGCGCCAGCAGCTTGTCGGGTCTGAACACTGAAGCTTTCTTT
TRBV12-3/TRBV12-4,NA,TRBJ2-1,NA,CASSSGNEQFF,TGTGCCAGCAGTTCCGGCAATGAGCAGTTCTTC
TRBV19,NA,TRBJ2-1,NA,CASSAGDLLGNEQFF,TGTGCCAGTAGTGCTGGGGACTTGTTGGGCAATGAGCAGTTCTTC
TRBV25-1,NA,TRBJ2-7,NA,CASSRIGQDAVGTYEQYF,TGTGCCAGCAGTCGAATCGGACAGGACGCGGTGGGGACTTACGAGCAGTACTTC
TRBV3-1/TRBV3-2,NA,TRBJ2-1,NA,CASSPPYNEQFF,TGTGCCAGCAGCCCCCCTTACAATGAGCAGTTCTTC
TRBV9,NA,TRBJ2-7,TRBD1,CASSEGQGAYEQYF,TGTGCCAGCAGCGAGGGACAGGGGGCTTACGAGCAGTACTTC
TRBV4-2,NA,TRBJ2-3,NA,CASSQAGQGTDTQYF,TGTGCCAGCAGCCAAGCGGGACAAGGCACAGATACGCAGTATTTT
TRBV9,NA,TRBJ2-1,NA,CASSVVADTNNEQFF,TGTGCCAGCAGCGTAGTTGCGGACACGAACAATGAGCAGTTCTTC
TRBV9,once,TRBJ2-5,NA,CASSVEERTDQETQYF,TGTGCCAGCAGCGTGGAGGAGAGGACTGATCAAGAGACCCAGTACTTC
TRBV5-1,NA,TRBJ1-2,NA,CASSSSFYGYTF,TGCGCCAGCAGTTCCAGTTTCTATGGCTACACCTTC
TRBV12-5,NA,TRBJ2-7,NA,CASAMGLSYEQYF,TGTGCTAGTGCTATGGGACTGTCTTACGAGCAGTACTTC
TRBV5-4,NA,TRBJ2-1,NA,CASSLYGGSSYNEQFF,TGTGCCAGCAGCTTGTATGGCGGAAGCTCCTACAATGAGCAGTTCTTC
TRBV5-6,NA,TRBJ2-7,NA,CASTSTGFYEQYF,TGTGCCAGCACCTCTACAGGTTTCTACGAGCAGTACTTC
TRBV3-1/TRBV3-2,once,TRBJ1-1,TRBD1,CASSQTDRADTEAFF,TGTGCCAGCAGCCAGACGGACAGGGCTGACACTGAAGCTTTCTTT
TRBV5-8,once,TRBJ1-4,NA,CASSFSGIGEKLFF,TGTGCCAGCAGCTTTTCAGGGATAGGTGAAAAACTGTTTTTT
TRBV5-4,NA,TRBJ2-5,TRBD2,CASSPDSGTSGLGTQYF,TGTGCCAGCAGTCCCGACTCCGGGACTAGCGGCTTAGGGACCCAGTACTTC
TRBV9,NA,TRBJ2-3,TRBD2,CASSQDLAGGTDTQYF,TGTGCCAGCAGCCAGGACTTAGCGGGAGGGACAGATACGCAGTATTTT
TRBV30,many,TRBJ1-2,TRBD1,CACQGQINYGYTF,TGTGCCTGCCAGGGACAGATTAACTATGGCTACACCTTC
TRBV28,NA,TRBJ2-7,TRBD2,CASSNSRLAYSYEQYF,TGTGCCAGCAGTAACTCCAGACTAGCCTACTCCTACGAGCAGTACTTC